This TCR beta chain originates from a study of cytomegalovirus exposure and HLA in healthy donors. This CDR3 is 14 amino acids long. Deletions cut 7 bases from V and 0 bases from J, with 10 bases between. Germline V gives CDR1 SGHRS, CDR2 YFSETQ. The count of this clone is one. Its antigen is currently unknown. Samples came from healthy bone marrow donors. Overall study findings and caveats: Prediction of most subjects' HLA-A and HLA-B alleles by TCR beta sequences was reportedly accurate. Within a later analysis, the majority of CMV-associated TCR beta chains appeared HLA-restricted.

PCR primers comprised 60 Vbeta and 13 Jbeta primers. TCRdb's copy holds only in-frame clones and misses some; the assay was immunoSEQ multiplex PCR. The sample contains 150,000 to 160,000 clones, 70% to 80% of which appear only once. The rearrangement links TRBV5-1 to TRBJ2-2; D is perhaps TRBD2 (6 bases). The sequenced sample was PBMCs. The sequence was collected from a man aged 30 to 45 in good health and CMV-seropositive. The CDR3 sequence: CASLAGTNTGELFF. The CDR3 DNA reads TGCGCCAGCTTGGCGGGGACGAACACCGGGGAGCTGTTTTTT. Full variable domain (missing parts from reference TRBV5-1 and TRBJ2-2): KAGVTQTPRYLIKTRGQQVTLSCSPISGHRSVSWYQQTPGQGLQFLFEYFSETQRNKGNFPGRFSGRQFSNSRSEMNVSTLELGDSALYLCASLAGTNTGELFFGEGSRLTVL.